This T cell receptor (beta chain) was sequenced in a study of T-cell reconstitution after alpha-beta-depleted transplantation in children. Preparation of the TCRbeta library involved a method that used unique molecular identifiers. TCRdb fed the PCR reads into MiXCR, producing one record per CDR3 protein. The data show a few hundred thousand distinct CDR3 sequences, under 15% seen once. This clonotype was counted only a few times. V was pared by 7 bases and J by 8 bases, with 9 bases of the junction left unmatched. CDR1 and CDR2 (germline): SGHVS, FQNEAQ. The CDR3 is 14 residues long. Sequenced here: PBMCs from the stem cell graft donor, sampled from the stem cell graft. The chain is built from TRBV7-8 and TRBJ2-1, with 9 bases aligning to TRBD2. This TCR was sampled from a human donor who donated a stem cell graft to a child with combined immunodeficiency. CDR3 bases: TGTGCCAGCACGAGAACTAGCGGGCGCGATGAGCAGTTCTTC. It specifies CASTRTSGRDEQFF.